The 22 T cell receptor beta chains reported below all come from one sample, sequenced in a study of blood T cell repertoires in COVID-19. Repertoires were generated with immunoSEQ multiplex PCR, while TCRdb's copy carries only in-frame clones and drops some. Of about 260,000 clones in the sample, approximately 86% are singletons; the top ten hold approximately 9.4%. The sample comprised peripheral blood. These receptors came from a man aged 35 to 55 who had recovered from COVID-19.

This chain links TRBV10-3 with TRBJ1-2; D possibly corresponds to TRBD1 (6 bases). The CDR3 runs 12 residues. V dropped 7 bases and J dropped 7 bases, with 13 bases sitting between them. Germline V lookup: CDR1 ENHRY, CDR2 SYGVKD. CDR3 coding DNA: TGTGCCATCACGGATACAGGGTTTGGCTACACCTTC. Translating it yields CAITDTGFGYTF.

The CDR3 is CASIRPIGNQPQHF. CDR3 nucleotides: TGTGCCAGCATCCGCCCGATAGGCAATCAGCCCCAGCATTTT. The rearrangement joins TRBV7-4 to TRBJ1-5; no clear D. This CDR3 spans 14 amino acids. Between the trimmed V and J ends, which lost 7 bases and 2 bases, there was a span of 12 bases. The germline gives CDR1 SGHVT, CDR2 SQSDAQ.

The CDR3 protein is CASSPEGQTDTQYF. In DNA form, the CDR3 reads TGCGCCAGCAGCCCCGAAGGACAGACAGATACGCAGTATTTT. This sequence joins TRBV5-1 and TRBJ2-3; D is perhaps TRBD1 (6 bases). CDR1 is SGHRS and CDR2 is YFSETQ in the germline V gene. Trimming pared 4 bases from V and 3 bases from J, leaving 12 bases between. The CDR3 sequence is 14 residues long.

The chain employs TRBV5-5 and TRBJ1-2; D not certain. The CDR3 has 15 residues. Germline CDR1 reads SGHKS; CDR2 reads YYEKEE (reference sequence). Trimming removed 6 bases from V and 0 bases from J, with 15 bases in between. CDR3 coding DNA: TGTGCCAGCACCACCGCGGGCTTAGCTAACTATGGCTACACCTTC. Encoded protein: CASTTAGLANYGYTF.

For this clone: Other DNA sequences in this sample translate to the same CDR3. V gene TRBV7-9 combines with J gene TRBJ2-7; no definite D call. This CDR3 is 12 amino acids long. V was shortened by 5 bases and J by 0 bases, with 5 bases between the two germline ends. Germline assignment: CDR1 SEHNR and CDR2 FQNEAQ (reference sequence). The DNA for the CDR3 is TGTGCCAGCAGCCTCAGCTCCTACGAGCAGTACTTC. Amino acids: CASSLSSYEQYF.

J is TRBJ1-4 and V is TRBV2; D perhaps matches TRBD1 (6 bases). The CDR3 runs 15 residues. The germline gives CDR1 SNHLY, CDR2 FYNNEI. V lost 7 bases to trimming and J lost 0 bases, with 12 bases between them. CDR3 bases: TGTGCCAGCAAGGGGGTGGGAGCAACTAATGAAAAACTGTTTTTT. Translating it yields CASKGVGATNEKLFF.

The chain couples TRBV3-1 (or the pseudogene TRBV3-2) to TRBJ2-7; a weak D match, TRBD1 (7 bases). The V gene's germline CDR1 is LGHDT and CDR2 YNNKEL (reference sequence). Trimming took 1 base from V and 4 from J, leaving 20 bases between them. The CDR3 totals 17 residues. The CDR3 DNA reads as TGTGCCAGCAGCCAAGCCTTCAGGGGGGCGCAGGGGTACGAGCAGTACTTC. It specifies CASSQAFRGAQGYEQYF.

The J gene is TRBJ2-1, the V gene TRBV2; TRBD2 matches 8 bases. Germline V CDR1 and CDR2: SNHLY, FYNNEI. The CDR3 contains 15 residues. The trim removed 3 bases at V and 8 bases at J, leaving 9 bases unmatched. In DNA, the CDR3 is TGTGCCAGCAGTGATTGGAGCGGGAGTAACTATGAGCAGTTCTTC. This encodes CASSDWSGSNYEQFF. The full variable domain, in which reference TRBV2 and TRBJ2-1 provide the parts outside the CDR3, is EPEVTQTPSHQVTQMGQEVILRCVPISNHLYFYWYRQILGQKVEFLVSFYNNEISEKSEIFDDQFSVERPDGSNFTLKIRSTKLEDSAMYFCASSDWSGSNYEQFFGPGTRLTVL.

In DNA, the CDR3 is TGCGCCAGCAGCCCGGGACTCCACGAGCAGTACTTC. As protein: CASSPGLHEQYF. This chain connects TRBV5-1 to TRBJ2-7, with a weak D call TRBD2 (6 bases). V lost 4 bases to trimming and J lost 5 bases, with 10 bases between them. This CDR3 contains 12 residues. Germline CDR1 reads SGHRS; CDR2 reads YFSETQ.

V usage is TRBV10-3 and J usage is TRBJ2-4; 10 bases are a match to TRBD2. CDR3 length: 13 amino acids. Germline-derived CDR1 and CDR2 are ENHRY and SYGVKD. The V and J ends lost 2 bases and 10 bases, in that order; junction bases with no gene match: 2. Here the CDR3 DNA reads TGTGCCATCAGTGAGCTAGCGGGGGCTATTCAGTACTTC. Translating it yields CAISELAGAIQYF.

The chain uses TRBV19 and TRBJ1-1; D perhaps matches TRBD1 (6 bases). This CDR3 is built from 15 residues. The V end lost 7 bases, the J end lost 1 base, and 16 bases lay between the germline ends. Looked up from germline, CDR1 is LNHDA and CDR2 is SQIVND (reference sequence). The CDR3 nucleotides read TGTGCCAGTACACCACGGGGGGCCGGGAACACTGAAGCTTTCTTT. Residues: CASTPRGAGNTEAFF.

This sequence joins TRBV29-1 and TRBJ1-1; 8 positions agree with TRBD1. This CDR3 contains 14 residues. CDR1 and CDR2 from the germline V gene are SQVTM and ANQGSEA. Unmatched junction bases numbered 11, after V lost 3 bases and J lost 8 bases. DNA for the CDR3: TGCAGCGTTGATCCTAGGACAGGGCTTAGCGAAGCTTTCTTT. Translation gives CSVDPRTGLSEAFF. Combining the CDR3 with reference TRBV29-1 and TRBJ1-1 gives the whole variable domain SAVISQKPSRDICQRGTSLTIQCQVDSQVTMMFWYRQQPGQSLTLIATANQGSEATYESGFVIDKFPISRPNLTFSTLTVSNMSPEDSSIYLCSVDPRTGLSEAFFGQGTRLTVV.

This clone was observed a few times. This chain connects TRBV15 to TRBJ1-1; 8 nucleotides agree with TRBD1. V was pared by 3 bases and J by 1 base, with 7 bases of the junction left unmatched. This CDR3 has 16 residues. Germline-derived CDR1 and CDR2 are LNHNV and YYDKDF (reference sequence). This chain's CDR3 is CATSRPGGSRNTEAFF. In DNA form, the CDR3 reads TGTGCCACCAGCAGGCCAGGGGGCTCCCGGAACACTGAAGCTTTCTTT.

This rearrangement joins TRBV10-1 to TRBJ2-7; 11 bases map to TRBD2. Germline lookup yields CDR1 WNHNN and CDR2 SYGVQD (reference sequence). The CDR3 consists of 15 residues. The ends lost 1 base at V and 5 bases at J; junction bases unmatched: 4. The CDR3 bases are TGCGCCAGCAGTGAGTATGTTAGCGGGGGGGACGAGCAGTACTTC. Translation: CASSEYVSGGDEQYF.

The genes are TRBV7-9 and TRBJ2-3; 8 bases agree with TRBD2. The CDR3 is made up of 16 amino acids. Germline CDR1 and CDR2: SEHNR and FQNEAQ (reference sequence). Trimming at V came to 5 bases and at J to 4 bases, leaving 11 bases not matched to a gene. The CDR3 region is CASSTRSGGIADTQYF. CDR3 nucleotides: TGTGCCAGCAGCACACGATCGGGGGGGATCGCAGATACGCAGTATTTT.

The V call is TRBV27, the J call TRBJ1-4; D gene ambiguous. Germline CDR1 is MNHEY and CDR2 is SMNVEV (reference sequence). This CDR3 region has 17 residues. Trimming took off 3 bases at V and 1 base at J, with 15 bases between the two ends. CDR3 sequence (DNA): TGTGCCAGCAGTTTTTTTAGCCCCTTGCTAACTAATGAAAAACTGTTTTTT. Its translation: CASSFFSPLLTNEKLFF.

The chain is built from TRBV6-6 and TRBJ2-3; 7 bases agree with TRBD2. J was trimmed by 0 bases and V by 6 bases; bases with no gene match: 6. CDR3 length: 15 residues. The germline V gene encodes CDR1 MNHNY and CDR2 SVGAGI (reference sequence). The CDR3 region is CASSLLAVSTDTQYF. The CDR3 DNA follows: TGTGCCAGCAGCCTGCTAGCGGTTAGCACAGATACGCAGTATTTT.

The rearrangement uses TRBV6-5 and TRBJ1-4, with D unclear. The CDR3 extends over 16 amino acids. V lost 0 bases to trimming and J lost 8 bases, with 16 bases between them. Looked up from germline, CDR1 is MNHEY and CDR2 is SVGAGI. The CDR3 here is CASSYSTVPGVEKLFF. CDR3 in DNA: TGTGCCAGCAGTTACTCGACTGTCCCCGGAGTCGAAAAACTGTTTTTT.

This chain uses TRBV4-1 with TRBJ2-3; D possibly corresponds to TRBD2 (6 bases). With 4 bases removed from V and 5 bases from J, the gap between germline ends came to 19 bases. From germline, CDR1 is MGHRA and CDR2 YSYEKL. The CDR3 is 16 amino acids. CDR3 DNA: TGCGCCAGCAGCCCCCAGATGGGCGGGATAAAAGATACGCAGTATTTT. Translating gives CASSPQMGGIKDTQYF.

The V gene is TRBV7-2, the J gene TRBJ2-7; 16 bases fit TRBD2. Germline trimming cut 7 bases from V and 7 bases from J; bases unmatched to any gene: 7. Germline lookup yields CDR1 SGHTA and CDR2 FQGNSA. The CDR3 contains 15 residues. CDR3 DNA sequence: TGTGCCAGCACTTTCGGGACTAGCGGGGGGGGTGAGCAGTACTTC. Its translation: CASTFGTSGGGEQYF.

This clone was counted once. The chain links TRBV24-1 to TRBJ1-1; 12 nucleotides agree with TRBD1. Losses at the gene ends were 4 bases for V and 0 bases for J; bases not matched to a gene: 5. The CDR3 is 17 residues long. Germline CDR1 KGHDR, CDR2 SFDVKD. CDR3 bases: TGTGCCACCAGTGACCAGGGGACAGGGGGCCTGAACACTGAAGCTTTCTTT. Translated, it gives CATSDQGTGGLNTEAFF.

Here the CDR3 reads CASSYNKGADEKLFF. The CDR3 DNA reads TGCGCCAGCAGCTATAACAAAGGGGCAGATGAAAAACTGTTTTTT. The chain couples TRBV5-1 to TRBJ1-4; D may be TRBD1 (5 bases). The V end lost 3 bases, the J end lost 6 bases, and 15 bases lay between the germline ends. Germline lookup yields CDR1 SGHRS and CDR2 YFSETQ. The CDR3 length is 15 residues.